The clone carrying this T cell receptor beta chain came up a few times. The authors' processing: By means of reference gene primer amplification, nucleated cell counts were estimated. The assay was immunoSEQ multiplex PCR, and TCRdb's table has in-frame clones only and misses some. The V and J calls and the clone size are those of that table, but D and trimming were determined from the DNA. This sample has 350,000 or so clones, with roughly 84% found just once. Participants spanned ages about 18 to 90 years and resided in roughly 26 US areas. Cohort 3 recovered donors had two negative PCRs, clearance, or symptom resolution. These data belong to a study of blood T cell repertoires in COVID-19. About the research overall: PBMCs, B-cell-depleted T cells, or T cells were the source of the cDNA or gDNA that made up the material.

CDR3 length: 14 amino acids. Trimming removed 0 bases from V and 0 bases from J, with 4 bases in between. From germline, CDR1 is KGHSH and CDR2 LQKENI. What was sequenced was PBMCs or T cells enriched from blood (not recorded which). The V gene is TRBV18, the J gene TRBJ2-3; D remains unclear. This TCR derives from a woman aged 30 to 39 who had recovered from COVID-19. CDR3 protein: CASSPPLSTDTQYF. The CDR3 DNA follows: TGTGCCAGCTCACCACCCCTCAGCACAGATACGCAGTATTTT. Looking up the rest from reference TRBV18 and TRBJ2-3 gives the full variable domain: NAGVMQNPRHLVRRRGQEARLRCSPMKGHSHVYWYRQLPEEGLKFMVYLQKENIIDESGMPKERFSAEFPKEGPSILRIQQVVRGDSAAYFCASSPPLSTDTQYFGPGTRLTVL.